Listed here are 21 T cell receptor beta chains from one sample, sequenced in a study of T cells in women clearing cervical HPV infection. Here immunoSEQ multiplex PCR was the method, and the copy in TCRdb shows in-frame clones only, minus some. The repertoire table contains about 48,000 clones. The source material was blood buffy coat. These receptor sequences come from a woman aged 18-70 years with a cervical HPV16 infection that either progressed to CIN3+ or cleared (not recorded which).

With regard to this clone: The sequence runs out 3 residues before the end of the CDR3; the remainder is reconstructed from the germline J gene. The chain recombines TRBV4-1 with TRBJ1-4; 10 bases agree with TRBD1. Germline-derived CDR1 and CDR2 are MGHRA and YSYEKL. The V gene end was trimmed by 4 bases and the J gene end by 8 bases; junction bases not matched to a gene: 7. The CDR3 is made up of 15 amino acids. The covered CDR3 bases are TGCGCCAGCAGCCTCCATGGGACAGGGGTGGAAAAA. Translated: CASSLHGTGVEK. In full, the CDR3 is CASSLHGTGVEKLFF.

The CDR3 loop is CAWTRGQVFGTDTQYF. The sequenced CDR3 bases are TGTGCCTGGACCAGGGGACAGGTATTTGGCACAGATACG. V usage is TRBV30 and J usage is TRBJ2-3; TRBD1 matches 8 bases. The read terminates 3 residues ahead of where the CDR3 ends, so the germline J gene completes it. The trim removed 4 bases at V and 1 base at J, leaving 10 bases unmatched. Germline assignment: CDR1 GTSNPN and CDR2 SVGIG (reference sequence). The CDR3 loop spans 16 amino acids.

A note on this clone: The read terminates 3 residues before the CDR3 end, so the remaining end is supplied by the germline J gene. J is TRBJ2-1 and V is TRBV5-3, with D possibly matching TRBD1 (5 bases). TRBV5-3 is noted as an ORF with a role that remains uncertain. This CDR3 contains 14 residues. V was trimmed by 4 bases and J by 7 bases, leaving 15 bases between them. CDR3 DNA (partial): TGTGCCAGAAGCGGCTGCTTGACAGTTAATGAG. This translates into CARSGCLTVNE. The whole CDR3 sequence reads CARSGCLTVNEQFF.

For this clone: The read ends 3 residues early relative to the CDR3; the germline J gene fills the gap. The chain links TRBV7-3 to TRBJ2-1; 9 nucleotides line up with TRBD2. Trimming at V came to 2 bases and at J to 2 bases, leaving 4 bases not matched to a gene. The CDR3 runs to 16 residues. Germline V gives CDR1 SGHTA, CDR2 FQGTGA. The CDR3 sequence: CASSLGSGGTYNEQFF. CDR3 bases read: TGTGCCAGCAGCTTAGGTAGCGGGGGCACCTACAATGAG. Complete variable domain (other parts from reference TRBV7-3 and TRBJ2-1): GAGVSQTPSNKVTEKGKYVELRCDPISGHTALYWYRQSLGQGPEFLIYFQGTGAADDSGLPNDRFFAVRPEGSVSTLKIQRTERGDSAVYLCASSLGSGGTYNEQFFGPGTRLTVL.

For this clone: From the germline J gene comes the end of the CDR3, since the read stops 3 residues before it. V is TRBV5-6 and J is TRBJ1-1, with unresolved D. The CDR3 is made up of 13 amino acids. Germline loops: CDR1 SGHDT, CDR2 YYEEEE. V was clipped by 2 bases and J by 1 base, with 6 bases between them. The DNA read from the CDR3 is TGTGCCAGCAGCTTCATAGCGAACACTGAA. It specifies CASSFIANTE. The entire CDR3 protein is CASSFIANTEAFF.

For this clone: The read ends 3 residues shy of where the CDR3 ends; the end is completed using the germline J gene. The V and J genes are TRBV7-2 and TRBJ1-2, with 9 bases matching TRBD1. Germline V gene data show CDR1 as SGHTA and CDR2 as FQGNSA. This CDR3 contains 13 residues. The CDR3 protein is CASSQQGARGYTF. The sequenced CDR3 bases are TGTGCCAGCAGCCAACAGGGGGCTCGGGGC.

On this clone: The read finishes 3 residues shy of the CDR3 end, and the germline J gene is used to complete it. The chain joins TRBV12-5 to TRBJ1-1; TRBD1 matches 7 bases. This CDR3 contains 15 residues. Germline CDR1 LGHNT, CDR2 FRNRAP. V lost 1 base to trimming and J lost 0 bases; unmatched junction nucleotides: 2. The CDR3 bases that were read are TGTGCTAGTGGTTTGGGGACAGGTTTGAACACTGAA. Its translation is CASGLGTGLNTE. The whole CDR3 region reads CASGLGTGLNTEAFF.

Notes on this clone: Sequencing ends 3 residues short of the CDR3 end; the germline J gene provides the rest. This chain links TRBV5-1 with TRBJ2-3, with TRBD2 matching 7 bases. The germline gives CDR1 SGHRS, CDR2 YFSETQ. Trimming cost V 1 base and J 5 bases; bases outside gene matches: 13. The CDR3 has 17 residues. The CDR3 DNA, read in part, is TGCGCCAGCAGCTTGAGTCTTTCAGGGAGGGCCGGAGATACG. Translating gives CASSLSLSGRAGDT. The whole CDR3 is CASSLSLSGRAGDTQYF.

With regard to this clone: The read falls 3 residues short of the CDR3 end, and the missing part is taken from the germline J gene. The V call is TRBV5-1, the J call TRBJ2-2, with 9 bases that match TRBD1. From germline, CDR1 is SGHRS and CDR2 YFSETQ. The CDR3 has 16 residues. The J segment lost 1 base and the V segment lost 7 bases, leaving 8 bases of the junction unmatched. The sequenced CDR3 bases are TGCGCCAGCTGTCCTTCGGGACAGGGGAACACCGGGGAG. Amino acids: CASCPSGQGNTGE. The full CDR3 sequence reads CASCPSGQGNTGELFF. Full variable domain (missing parts from reference TRBV5-1 and TRBJ2-2): KAGVTQTPRYLIKTRGQQVTLSCSPISGHRSVSWYQQTPGQGLQFLFEYFSETQRNKGNFPGRFSGRQFSNSRSEMNVSTLELGDSALYLCASCPSGQGNTGELFFGEGSRLTVL.

A word on this clone: The CDR3 end lies 3 residues beyond the end of the read and is filled in from the germline J gene. The rearrangement uses TRBV19 and TRBJ2-1; D not resolved. With 7 bases removed from V and 9 bases from J, the gap between germline ends came to 16 bases. The CDR3 has 13 residues. The germline V gene encodes CDR1 LNHDA and CDR2 SQIVND (reference sequence). CDR3 DNA (partial): TGTGCCAGTACCCCCCGTCACTCGGGTGAG. It is translated as CASTPRHSGE. The CDR3 in its entirety is CASTPRHSGEQFF.

Notes on this clone: With the read ending 3 residues before the CDR3 end, the germline J gene is used to fill in that end. V gene TRBV2 combines with J gene TRBJ1-6; TRBD1 is a possible D gene (6 bases). The length of the CDR3 is 13 residues. V lost 5 bases to trimming and J lost 12 bases, with 14 bases between them. Germline-derived CDR1 and CDR2 are SNHLY and FYNNEI. The sequenced CDR3 bases are TGTGCCAGCAGTTCCAACAGGGTAGAACCC. Translation: CASSSNRVEP. The CDR3, in full, reads CASSSNRVEPLHF.

CDR3 bases read: TGCGCCAGCAGCCCAGGGGGAGGGGACTATGGC. As protein: CASSPGGGDYG. The full CDR3 sequence reads CASSPGGGDYGYTF. The chain joins TRBV5-1 to TRBJ1-2; TRBD1 matches at 7 bases. The read ends 3 residues early relative to the CDR3; the germline J gene fills the gap. The CDR3 sequence is 14 residues long. V lost 4 bases to trimming and J lost 3 bases; unmatched junction nucleotides: 6. Germline V gives CDR1 SGHRS, CDR2 YFSETQ. The full variable domain, completed using reference TRBV5-1 and TRBJ1-2, is KAGVTQTPRYLIKTRGQQVTLSCSPISGHRSVSWYQQTPGQGLQFLFEYFSETQRNKGNFPGRFSGRQFSNSRSEMNVSTLELGDSALYLCASSPGGGDYGYTFGSGTRLTVV.

With regard to this clone: The sequence runs out 3 residues before the end of the CDR3; the remainder is reconstructed from the germline J gene. The chain has TRBV6-2 or TRBV6-3 and TRBJ1-5; 9 bases are a match to TRBD1. The CDR3 consists of 15 residues. Losses at the gene ends were 2 bases for V and 8 bases for J; bases not matched to a gene: 7. Germline values: CDR1 MNHEY, CDR2 SVGEGT. The CDR3 sequence is CASSYTTGDREPQHF. CDR3 DNA, as far as it was read: TGTGCCAGCAGTTACACCACAGGGGACAGGGAGCCC.

A remark on this clone: The sequenced fragment ends 3 residues before the CDR3 boundary, so the rest is inferred from the germline J gene. The V and J genes are TRBV20-1 and TRBJ2-3; 10 bases agree with TRBD1. This CDR3 has 16 amino acids. Germline V gene data show CDR1 as DFQATT and CDR2 as SNEGSKA (reference sequence). The ends lost 3 bases at V and 8 bases at J; junction bases unmatched: 14. The CDR3 bases that were read are TGCAGTGCTAGCCCCGGGACAGGGGCTGGGAGAGGTACG. As protein: CSASPGTGAGRGT. The CDR3 reads in full as CSASPGTGAGRGTQYF.

As to this clone: The read stops 3 residues short of the end of the CDR3; the missing end is completed from the germline J gene. The chain is built from TRBV18 and TRBJ2-3; TRBD2 is a possible D gene (5 bases). The CDR3 runs to 15 residues. With 2 bases removed from V and 1 base from J, the gap between germline ends came to 10 bases. Germline loops: CDR1 KGHSH, CDR2 LQKENI. The CDR3 sequence is CASSPSVGGTDTQYF. CDR3 bases read: TGTGCCAGCTCACCATCCGTCGGGGGCACAGATACG.

A remark on this clone: The observed sequence ends 3 residues before the CDR3 terminus, with the missing tail filled in from the germline J gene. The chain has TRBV20-1 and TRBJ2-1; 13 nucleotides line up with TRBD2. Germline assignment: CDR1 DFQATT and CDR2 SNEGSKA (reference sequence). There are 17 residues in the CDR3. Trimming cost V 5 bases and J 7 bases; bases outside gene matches: 14. CDR3 region: CSAESGGTSGILNEQFF. The CDR3 bases that were read are TGCAGTGCTGAAAGCGGCGGGACTAGCGGGATTCTGAATGAG.

As to this clone: Coverage ceases 3 residues before the CDR3 finishes, and the germline J gene fills in the end. The J gene is TRBJ1-4, the V gene TRBV28; D possibly corresponds to TRBD1 (5 bases). Germline lookup yields CDR1 MDHEN and CDR2 SYDVKM. This CDR3 is 16 amino acids long. V was clipped by 2 bases and J by 8 bases, with 18 bases between them. The CDR3 bases that were read are TGTGCCAGCAGTTTAAGGGGCGGGGCCGGGGAGGAAAAA. This gives the protein CASSLRGGAGEEK. The full-length CDR3 reads as CASSLRGGAGEEKLFF. Complete variable domain (other parts from reference TRBV28 and TRBJ1-4): DVKVTQSSRYLVKRTGEKVFLECVQDMDHENMFWYRQDPGLGLRLIYFSYDVKMKEKGDIPEGYSVSREKKERFSLILESASTNQTSMYLCASSLRGGAGEEKLFFGSGTQLSVL.

On this clone: The CDR3 end is not reached by the read, which stops 3 residues before it; the germline J gene fills it in. This chain connects TRBV7-8 to TRBJ1-4; the D is unclear. V lost 2 bases and J 1 base, leaving 11 bases between the germline ends. CDR1 and CDR2 (germline): SGHVS, FQNEAQ. The CDR3 length is 16 residues. The CDR3 protein is CASSLSQGLTNEKLFF. The part of the CDR3 DNA that was read is TGTGCCAGCAGCTTATCCCAAGGGTTAACTAATGAAAAA.

A word on this clone: The CDR3 end lies 3 residues beyond the end of the read and is filled in from the germline J gene. The chain recombines TRBV27 with TRBJ2-7; D might be TRBD1 (5 bases). The ends were cut back, 2 bases at V and 0 bases at J, with 14 bases in the middle. The CDR3 is made up of 16 amino acids. Looked up from germline, CDR1 is MNHEY and CDR2 is SMNVEV (reference sequence). The CDR3 bases that were read are TGTGCCAGCAGTTTAATCTGGGGCCGGAGCTCCTACGAG. Amino acids: CASSLIWGRSSYE. The CDR3 in its entirety is CASSLIWGRSSYEQYF.

In regard to this clone: The sequenced fragment ends 3 residues before the CDR3 boundary, so the rest is inferred from the germline J gene. The chain is built from TRBV6-1 and TRBJ1-4; tentatively, D is TRBD1 (5 bases). CDR1 and CDR2 from the germline V gene are MNHNS and SASEGT. V shed 3 bases and J shed 0 bases, with 5 bases lying between them. This CDR3 is 14 amino acids long. The covered CDR3 bases are TGTGCCAGCAGTGAGGGGCCAACTAATGAAAAA. Amino acid sequence: CASSEGPTNEK. From start to end, the CDR3 is CASSEGPTNEKLFF.

About this clone itself: From the germline J gene comes the end of the CDR3, since the read stops 3 residues before it. The genes are TRBV28 and TRBJ2-5, with 7 bases aligning to TRBD2. Trimming removed 5 bases from V and 1 base from J; junction bases left unmatched: 4. This CDR3 has 14 amino acids. Germline V gene data show CDR1 as MDHEN and CDR2 as SYDVKM. CDR3 DNA, as far as it was read: TGTGCCAGCAGTCTAGGGACTATCCAAGAGACC. This sequence encodes CASSLGTIQET. The CDR3 as a whole reads CASSLGTIQETQYF.